These 12 T cell receptor beta chains came from one sample sequenced in a study of CD8 T cells in ankylosing spondylitis. Study-level points and caveats: Characteristic of ankylosing spondylitis blood, it appeared, was a TCR beta motif comprising about 8 highly homologous variants.

The antigens for these receptors are not known. Each CDR3 protein gets one entry after TCRdb re-called the 5' RACE reads with MiXCR. The sample includes roughly 440,000 distinct CDR3 sequences, 15% to 20% of them seen just once. The sample was blood, either unsorted or a sorted T cell fraction (not recorded which). These receptors originate from a male donor with ankylosing spondylitis.

The chain has TRBV5-1 and TRBJ2-5, with 8 positions matching TRBD1. Germline CDR1 reads SGHRS; CDR2 reads YFSETQ. Unmatched junction bases numbered 17, after V lost 3 bases and J lost 1 base. This CDR3 has 19 residues. The CDR3 reads CASSSHRGVAETSQETQYF. Here the CDR3 DNA reads TGCGCCAGCAGCTCCCACAGGGGGGTAGCGGAAACGTCCCAAGAGACCCAGTACTTC. Looking up the rest from reference TRBV5-1 and TRBJ2-5 gives the full variable domain: KAGVTQTPRYLIKTRGQQVTLSCSPISGHRSVSWYQQTPGQGLQFLFEYFSETQRNKGNFPGRFSGRQFSNSRSEMNVSTLELGDSALYLCASSSHRGVAETSQETQYFGPGTRLLVL.

This clonotype occurred a few times. The CDR3 DNA is TGCGCCAGCTCGGTCCCGGAGGGGGTCGGGACTGAAGCTTTCTTT. Protein sequence: CASSVPEGVGTEAFF. The chain recombines TRBV5-1 with TRBJ1-1; weak D call: TRBD1 (6 bases). The V gene's germline CDR1 is SGHRS and CDR2 YFSETQ. V was cut by 7 bases and J by 5 bases, with 21 bases left in between. CDR3 length: 15 amino acids.

The CDR3 coding sequence is TGTGCCAGCAGCTTGGGGGGGACAAAACCCGGGGAGCTGTTTTTT. It is translated as CASSLGGTKPGELFF. The V call is TRBV5-5, the J call TRBJ2-2; D may be TRBD1 (6 bases). V lost 0 bases to trimming and J lost 6 bases, with 12 bases between them. In germline, CDR1 is SGHKS, CDR2 YYEKEE (reference sequence). CDR3 length: 15 amino acids.

This chain links TRBV6-1 with TRBJ2-6, with D possibly matching TRBD1 (5 bases). The CDR3 spans 13 residues. The ends were cut back, 6 bases at V and 5 bases at J, with 8 bases in the middle. Looked up from germline, CDR1 is MNHNS and CDR2 is SASEGT. The CDR3 DNA follows: TGTGCCAGCAGGGACACTTGGGCCAACGTCCTGACTTTC. It codes for CASRDTWANVLTF.

This clonotype has only a few counts. This chain uses TRBV20-1 with TRBJ1-4, with TRBD1 as a possible D gene (5 bases). Looked up from germline, CDR1 is DFQATT and CDR2 is SNEGSKA (reference sequence). The ends were cut back, 6 bases at V and 8 bases at J, with 16 bases in the middle. The CDR3 has 13 residues. The CDR3 reads CSAIQGLAEKLFF. The CDR3 DNA is TGCAGTGCCATTCAGGGTCTAGCAGAAAAACTGTTTTTT.

The CDR3 bases are TGTGCCAGCAGCGTGACTCCGGGACAGGGACGGAAAGGCCAGCCCCAGCATTTT. Translating it yields CASSVTPGQGRKGQPQHF. J is TRBJ1-5 and V is TRBV27; 9 bases agree with TRBD1. The CDR3 consists of 18 residues. CDR1 and CDR2 from the germline V gene are MNHEY and SMNVEV (reference sequence). The J segment lost 7 bases and the V segment lost 6 bases, leaving 19 bases of the junction unmatched.

This clonotype was counted a few times. This chain connects TRBV11-2 to TRBJ1-1, with D unclear. Germline-derived CDR1 and CDR2 are SGHAT and FQNNGV. V dropped 7 bases and J dropped 1 base, with 13 bases sitting between them. This CDR3 spans 14 amino acids. CDR3 residues: CASTLKVGNTEAFF. CDR3 DNA: TGTGCCAGCACCCTAAAGGTGGGGAACACTGAAGCTTTCTTT.

This clonotype was seen more than once but under ten times. This rearrangement joins TRBV6-1 to TRBJ2-3; possibly TRBD1 or TRBD2 for D (6 bases each). V shed 2 bases and J shed 3 bases, with 12 bases lying between them. The CDR3 totals 15 residues. Germline V gene sequence: CDR1 MNHNS, CDR2 SASEGT. The CDR3 protein is CASSEPGAGTDTQYF. The CDR3 nucleotides are TGTGCCAGCAGTGAACCGGGGGCGGGGACAGATACGCAGTATTTT.

This clonotype was detected only a few times. The CDR3 spells CASSLAGTRSYEQYF. The CDR3 nucleotides read TGTGCCAGCAGTTTAGCAGGGACTCGCTCCTACGAGCAGTACTTC. This chain connects TRBV28 to TRBJ2-7; D possibly corresponds to TRBD2 (6 bases). V was trimmed by 2 bases and J by 0 bases, leaving 11 bases between them. The CDR3 length is 15 residues. In germline, CDR1 is MDHEN, CDR2 SYDVKM.

This clonotype was observed a few times. The gene calls are TRBV2 and TRBJ1-5; D not certain. Germline values: CDR1 SNHLY, CDR2 FYNNEI. Trimming took 2 bases from V and 9 from J, leaving 8 bases between them. The length of the CDR3 is 12 residues. The CDR3 nucleotides read TGTGCCAGCAGTGAACGGCCCCCGCCCCAGCATTTT. This sequence encodes CASSERPPPQHF.

This clonotype has only a few counts. The gene calls are TRBV7-9 and TRBJ2-3; tentatively, D is TRBD1 (6 bases). The CDR3 contains 14 residues. Trimming cost V 5 bases and J 6 bases, with 15 bases left between them. Germline V gives CDR1 SEHNR, CDR2 FQNEAQ (reference sequence). CDR3 sequence (DNA): TGTGCCAGCAGCCAGATGACAGGTCCCGATACGCAGTATTTT. As protein: CASSQMTGPDTQYF.

V gene TRBV19 combines with J gene TRBJ1-1; D is unresolved. The CDR3 contains 16 residues. Germline loops: CDR1 LNHDA, CDR2 SQIVND (reference sequence). The V end lost 7 bases, the J end lost 0 bases, and 18 bases lay between the germline ends. CDR3 sequence: CASKQGPRTMNTEAFF. CDR3 in DNA: TGTGCCAGTAAACAAGGGCCTAGGACCATGAACACTGAAGCTTTCTTT.